Here is one T cell receptor beta chain with its context. The data originate from a study of T cells in Graves' hyperthyroidism and ophthalmopathy. Amplification of TCR beta CDR3 regions used RNA as the template. First-round RT-PCR with HTBI primers amplified the TCR CDR3 region. TCRdb processed the multiplex PCR reads anew with MiXCR; each CDR3 protein has one entry. Of some 440,000 distinct CDR3 sequences detected, around a sixth appear once; the ten largest clones hold 7.5% to 8%. CDR1 and CDR2 from the germline V gene are MNHNS and SASEGT. The CDR3 spans 15 residues. The V segment lost 5 bases and the J segment 6 bases; nucleotides outside the gene matches: 7. These patients, aged 18 to 65, had recently diagnosed hyperthyroidism lasting under 2 months.

The TCR originated in a woman between 18 and 29 years old with Graves' hyperthyroidism. Sequenced: blood. The rearrangement joins TRBV6-1 to TRBJ2-1; 10 bases map to TRBD2. CDR3 protein: CASSLLAGVTNEQFF. The CDR3 DNA follows: TGTGCCAGCAGTCTCCTAGCGGGAGTGACCAATGAGCAGTTCTTC.